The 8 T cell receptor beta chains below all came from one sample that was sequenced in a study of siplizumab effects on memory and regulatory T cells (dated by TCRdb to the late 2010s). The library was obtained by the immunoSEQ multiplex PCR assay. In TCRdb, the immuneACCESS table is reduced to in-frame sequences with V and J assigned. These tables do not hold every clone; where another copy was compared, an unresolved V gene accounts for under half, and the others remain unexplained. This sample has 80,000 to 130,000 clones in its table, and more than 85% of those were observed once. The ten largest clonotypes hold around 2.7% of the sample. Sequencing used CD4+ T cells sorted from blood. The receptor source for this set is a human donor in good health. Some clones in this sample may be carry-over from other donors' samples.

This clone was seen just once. The CDR3 sequence: CASSLSGSGYTF. The CDR3 DNA reads TGTGCCAGCAGTTTATCGGGCAGTGGCTACACCTTC. The chain recombines TRBV27 with TRBJ1-2; no definite D call. V dropped 0 bases and J dropped 7 bases, with 6 bases sitting between them. Looked up from germline, CDR1 is MNHEY and CDR2 is SMNVEV (reference sequence). The CDR3 length is 12 residues.

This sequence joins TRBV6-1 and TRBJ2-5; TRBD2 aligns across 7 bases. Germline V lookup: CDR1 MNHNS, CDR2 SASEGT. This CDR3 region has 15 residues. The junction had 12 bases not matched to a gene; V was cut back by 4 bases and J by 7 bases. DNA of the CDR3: TGTGCCAGCAGTGCACGGGAGGCGGGGTGGGGGACCCAGTACTTC. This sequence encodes CASSAREAGWGTQYF.

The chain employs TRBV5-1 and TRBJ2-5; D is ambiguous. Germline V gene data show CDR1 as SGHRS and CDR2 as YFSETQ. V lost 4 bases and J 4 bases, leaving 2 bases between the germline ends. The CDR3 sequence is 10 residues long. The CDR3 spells CASSTETQYF. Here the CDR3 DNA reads TGCGCCAGCAGCACAGAGACCCAGTACTTC.

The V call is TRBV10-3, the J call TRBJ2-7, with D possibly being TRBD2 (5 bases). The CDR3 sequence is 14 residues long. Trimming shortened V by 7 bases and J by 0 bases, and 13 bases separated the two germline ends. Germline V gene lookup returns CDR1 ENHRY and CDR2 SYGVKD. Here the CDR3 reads CAITNSGDSYEQYF. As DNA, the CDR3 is TGTGCCATCACCAACAGCGGAGACTCCTACGAGCAGTACTTC.

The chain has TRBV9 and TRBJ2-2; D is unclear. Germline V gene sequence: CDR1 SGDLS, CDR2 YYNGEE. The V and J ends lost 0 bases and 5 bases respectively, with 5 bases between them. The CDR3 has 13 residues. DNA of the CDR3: TGTGCCAGCAGCGTAGAGGTTACCGGGGAGCTGTTTTTT. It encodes CASSVEVTGELFF.

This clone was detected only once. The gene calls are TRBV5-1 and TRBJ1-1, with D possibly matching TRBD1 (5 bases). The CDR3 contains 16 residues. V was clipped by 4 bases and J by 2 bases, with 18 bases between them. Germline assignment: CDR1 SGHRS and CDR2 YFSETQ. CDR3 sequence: CASSRGTQTLNTEAFF. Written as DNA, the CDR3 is TGCGCCAGCAGCAGAGGGACCCAGACCCTTAACACTGAAGCTTTCTTT. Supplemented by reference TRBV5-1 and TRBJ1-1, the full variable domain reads KAGVTQTPRYLIKTRGQQVTLSCSPISGHRSVSWYQQTPGQGLQFLFEYFSETQRNKGNFPGRFSGRQFSNSRSEMNVSTLELGDSALYLCASSRGTQTLNTEAFFGQGTRLTVV.

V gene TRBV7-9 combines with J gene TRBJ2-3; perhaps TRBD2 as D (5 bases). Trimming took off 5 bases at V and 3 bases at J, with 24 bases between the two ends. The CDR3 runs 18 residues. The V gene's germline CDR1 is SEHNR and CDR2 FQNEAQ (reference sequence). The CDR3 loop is CASSPYGEVTSGTDTQYF. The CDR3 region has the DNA TGTGCCAGCAGCCCCTATGGAGAGGTCACCTCGGGAACAGATACGCAGTATTTT.

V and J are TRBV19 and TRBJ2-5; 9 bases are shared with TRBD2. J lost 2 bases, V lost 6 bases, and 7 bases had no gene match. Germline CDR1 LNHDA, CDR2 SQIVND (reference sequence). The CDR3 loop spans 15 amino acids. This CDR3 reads CASSRLAALQETQYF. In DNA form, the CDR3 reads TGTGCCAGTAGCAGACTAGCGGCATTACAAGAGACCCAGTACTTC.